This T cell receptor (beta chain) derives from a study of T cells in Graves' hyperthyroidism and ophthalmopathy. In the study overall: Pretreatment peripheral blood was obtained at initial diagnosis. Study conclusions and caveats: The authors' 13 V-J model separated ophthalmopathy from stable hyperthyroidism.

Germline values: CDR1 ENHRY, CDR2 SYGVKD. This CDR3 is built from 15 residues. V shed 3 bases and J shed 2 bases, with 14 bases lying between them. TCR beta CDR3 regions were amplified from RNA. During a first-round RT-PCR of the TCR CDR3, the HTBI primer set was used. A single record per CDR3 protein comes from TCRdb applying MiXCR to the multiplex PCR reads. The data hold 400,000 to 600,000 distinct CDR3 sequences, with more than 20% observed a single time. This clonotype has at least ten counts. Antigen specificity is unknown. The J gene is TRBJ2-7, the V gene TRBV10-3; the D call may be TRBD1 or TRBD2 (5 bases each). The clonotype comes from a man aged 18-30 years with Graves' hyperthyroidism. The sample taken for sequencing was blood. The CDR3 region is CAISDPGQVPYEQYF. The CDR3 DNA is TGTGCCATCAGTGACCCGGGGCAGGTTCCCTACGAGCAGTACTTC.